Given below is one T cell receptor beta chain in context. The source of the sample is a study of blood T cell repertoires in COVID-19. Study overall: Specimens from acute and convalescent COVID-19 originated in the United States, Italy and Spain. PBMCs, B-cell-depleted T cells, or T cells provided the cDNA or gDNA that made up the material.

In the source study's methods: Quantification of nucleated cells was approximated via reference gene primer amplification. Data came from immunoSEQ multiplex PCR; TCRdb stores just in-frame clones and leaves some out. For V, J and clone size, that table is used; D and trimming come from the DNA. The sample has approximately 110,000 clones; 85% are singletons. The CDR3 has 14 amino acids. In germline, CDR1 is MNHNY, CDR2 SVGAGI (reference sequence). Trimming at V came to 9 bases and at J to 1 base, leaving 3 bases not matched to a gene. This chain joins TRBV6-6 and TRBJ2-7; 13 nucleotides agree with TRBD2. This clonotype was obtained from a human donor in a cohort sampled during active COVID-19. Sequenced material: peripheral blood. The CDR3 nucleotides are TGTGCCAGTCAGACTAGCGGGGGGTCCTACGAGCAGTACTTC. It is translated as CASQTSGGSYEQYF.